These T cell receptor beta chains were read from a single sample in a study of blood T cells in healthy people across ages. TCRdb used MiXCR to reprocess the 5' RACE reads, holding one entry per CDR3 protein. The sample records about 680,000 distinct CDR3 sequences, around 49% being singletons. Input material: blood. These receptors were obtained from a woman aged 55-69 years in good health. CDR3s include the opening cysteine and the closing phenylalanine or tryptophan. D genes are given only for firm matches. The size field is filled for only some rows; it gives once, few, many or a size class.

j_call: TRBJ2-1; clone_size: .; d_call: .; v_call: TRBV29-1; cdr3_nt: TGCAGCGTTGAGGTTGTGTCGTGGGAGCAGTTCTTC; cdr3_aa: CSVEVVSWEQFF
j_call: TRBJ1-4; clone_size: .; d_call: .; v_call: TRBV7-9; cdr3_nt: TGTGCCAGCACCGCGGCAGGAACTAATGAAAAACTGTTTTTT; cdr3_aa: CASTAAGTNEKLFF
j_call: TRBJ1-2; clone_size: few; d_call: .; v_call: TRBV28; cdr3_nt: TGTGCCAGCAGTTCCTCCGGGGGCAATGGCTACACCTTC; cdr3_aa: CASSSSGGNGYTF
j_call: TRBJ2-1; clone_size: .; d_call: .; v_call: TRBV13; cdr3_nt: TGTGCCAGCAGCTTTGACACTGAGCAGTTCTTC; cdr3_aa: CASSFDTEQFF
j_call: TRBJ2-6; clone_size: .; d_call: .; v_call: TRBV4-2; cdr3_nt: TGTGCCAGCAGCCAAGGGAGGGCAGTAATTATCTCTGGGGCCAACGTCCTGACTTTC; cdr3_aa: CASSQGRAVIISGANVLTF
j_call: TRBJ1-6; clone_size: few; d_call: .; v_call: TRBV4-3; cdr3_nt: TGCGCCAGCAGCCTAGAAGGGGGGAATTCACCCCTCCACTTT; cdr3_aa: CASSLEGGNSPLHF
j_call: TRBJ2-1; clone_size: .; d_call: .; v_call: TRBV21-1; cdr3_nt: TGTGCCAGCAGCCAGACCCGGCTAGCGGTCTCCTACAATGAGCAGTTCTTC; cdr3_aa: CASSQTRLAVSYNEQFF
j_call: TRBJ2-5; clone_size: .; d_call: .; v_call: TRBV7-8; cdr3_nt: TGTGCCAGCAGCTTCTTGGACGGAACTAAAGAGACCCAGTACTTC; cdr3_aa: CASSFLDGTKETQYF
j_call: TRBJ2-7; clone_size: few; d_call: .; v_call: TRBV7-9; cdr3_nt: TGTGCCAGCAGCTTCGGTTTTCACTCCTACGAGCAGTACTTC; cdr3_aa: CASSFGFHSYEQYF
j_call: TRBJ1-2; clone_size: .; d_call: TRBD1; v_call: TRBV29-1; cdr3_nt: TGCAGCGTTTTCTCGGACAGGGAGAGCTATGGCTACACCTTC; cdr3_aa: CSVFSDRESYGYTF
j_call: TRBJ2-3; clone_size: .; d_call: TRBD2; v_call: TRBV27; cdr3_nt: TGTGCCAGCAGTTTCAAGGGCGGGCTAGCGGGAATCGAAGATACGCAGTATTTT; cdr3_aa: CASSFKGGLAGIEDTQYF
j_call: TRBJ2-2; clone_size: .; d_call: .; v_call: TRBV6-6; cdr3_nt: TGTGCCAGCAGTGACGCCGGGACAAGGAACACCGGGGAGCTGTTTTTT; cdr3_aa: CASSDAGTRNTGELFF
j_call: TRBJ2-7; clone_size: .; d_call: TRBD2; v_call: TRBV9; cdr3_nt: TGTGCCAGCAGCCCTAGCGGGAGAGCGTACGAGCAGTACTTC; cdr3_aa: CASSPSGRAYEQYF
j_call: TRBJ2-5; clone_size: few; d_call: .; v_call: TRBV12-3/TRBV12-4; cdr3_nt: TGTGCCAGCAGTCGGTCAGGGGAGACCCAGTACTTC; cdr3_aa: CASSRSGETQYF
j_call: TRBJ2-1; clone_size: .; d_call: TRBD1; v_call: TRBV6-2/TRBV6-3; cdr3_nt: TGTGCCAGCAGTTCCCCGGGACAGAGGGATCACGAGCAGTTCTTC; cdr3_aa: CASSSPGQRDHEQFF
j_call: TRBJ2-3; clone_size: many; d_call: TRBD2; v_call: TRBV11-1; cdr3_nt: TGTGCCAGCAGGGAAATAGCGGGAGATGTGACAGATACGCAGTATTTT; cdr3_aa: CASREIAGDVTDTQYF
j_call: TRBJ2-7; clone_size: .; d_call: TRBD1; v_call: TRBV6-5; cdr3_nt: TGTGCCAGCAGTACACAGGGGCACGAGCAGTACTTC; cdr3_aa: CASSTQGHEQYF
j_call: TRBJ2-7; clone_size: .; d_call: TRBD1; v_call: TRBV7-6; cdr3_nt: TGTGCCAGCAGCCTACAGGGGTTAGACACCTACGAGCAGTACTTC; cdr3_aa: CASSLQGLDTYEQYF
j_call: TRBJ2-5; clone_size: .; d_call: .; v_call: TRBV21-1; cdr3_nt: TGTGCCAGCAGCAAAGTTGATGACCGAACCCAAGAGACCCAGTACTTC; cdr3_aa: CASSKVDDRTQETQYF
j_call: TRBJ1-2; clone_size: .; d_call: .; v_call: TRBV29-1; cdr3_nt: TGCAGCGCCTTAAGGGATGGCTACACCTTC; cdr3_aa: CSALRDGYTF
j_call: TRBJ2-1; clone_size: .; d_call: TRBD2; v_call: TRBV20-1; cdr3_nt: TGCAGTGCACACAGCGGGGGGGTTCACAATGAGCAGTTCTTC; cdr3_aa: CSAHSGGVHNEQFF
j_call: TRBJ1-2; clone_size: .; d_call: .; v_call: TRBV29-1; cdr3_nt: TGCAGCGTTTCCCAGGACTATGGCTACACCTTC; cdr3_aa: CSVSQDYGYTF
j_call: TRBJ2-5; clone_size: few; d_call: TRBD2; v_call: TRBV7-2; cdr3_nt: TGTGCCAGCAGCGGCCCGGGGGGTGTACTAGAGACCCAGTACTTC; cdr3_aa: CASSGPGGVLETQYF
j_call: TRBJ2-4; clone_size: few; d_call: .; v_call: TRBV12-3/TRBV12-4; cdr3_nt: TGTGCCAGCAGTACTGAGGAAATTCAGTACTTC; cdr3_aa: CASSTEEIQYF
j_call: TRBJ1-4; clone_size: .; d_call: .; v_call: TRBV7-2; cdr3_nt: TGTGCCAGCAGCACCTCAACTAATGAAAAACTGTTTTTT; cdr3_aa: CASSTSTNEKLFF
j_call: TRBJ2-1; clone_size: once; d_call: .; v_call: TRBV6-5; cdr3_nt: TGTGCCAGCAGTTACTCCAGGACGGCTTACAGTGAGCAGTTCTTC; cdr3_aa: CASSYSRTAYSEQFF
j_call: TRBJ2-7; clone_size: .; d_call: TRBD1; v_call: TRBV5-1; cdr3_nt: TGCGCCAGCAGCTTGGACAGGGGATCCTCCCGGCTCTACGAGCAGTACTTC; cdr3_aa: CASSLDRGSSRLYEQYF
j_call: TRBJ2-7; clone_size: many; d_call: .; v_call: TRBV12-3/TRBV12-4; cdr3_nt: TGTGCCAGCAGTTCCACTAGGGGGGCCTACGAGCAGTACTTC; cdr3_aa: CASSSTRGAYEQYF
j_call: TRBJ2-2; clone_size: .; d_call: TRBD2; v_call: TRBV20-1; cdr3_nt: TGCAGTGCTAGAAGGGTAGCGGGAGCGTGGGAGCTGTTTTTT; cdr3_aa: CSARRVAGAWELFF
j_call: TRBJ1-1; clone_size: .; d_call: .; v_call: TRBV5-1; cdr3_nt: TGCGCCAGCAGCTTGGGGCTGGGGGTTCAGAACACTGAAGCTTTCTTT; cdr3_aa: CASSLGLGVQNTEAFF
j_call: TRBJ2-4; clone_size: .; d_call: TRBD1; v_call: TRBV4-3; cdr3_nt: TGCGCCAGCAGCCAATGGGGACAGGCTAACATTCAGTACTTC; cdr3_aa: CASSQWGQANIQYF
j_call: TRBJ2-1; clone_size: .; d_call: .; v_call: TRBV12-3/TRBV12-4; cdr3_nt: TGTGCCAGCAGCCCGCCGGTTGTTAGACATGAGCGGTTCTTC; cdr3_aa: CASSPPVVRHERFF
j_call: TRBJ1-1; clone_size: many; d_call: .; v_call: TRBV14; cdr3_nt: TGTGCCAGCAGCCAAGACTTAAACACTGAAGCTTTCTTT; cdr3_aa: CASSQDLNTEAFF
j_call: TRBJ2-7; clone_size: .; d_call: .; v_call: TRBV6-2/TRBV6-3; cdr3_nt: TGTGCCAGCTGCCCAGGATCAGCCTACGAGCAGTACTTC; cdr3_aa: CASCPGSAYEQYF